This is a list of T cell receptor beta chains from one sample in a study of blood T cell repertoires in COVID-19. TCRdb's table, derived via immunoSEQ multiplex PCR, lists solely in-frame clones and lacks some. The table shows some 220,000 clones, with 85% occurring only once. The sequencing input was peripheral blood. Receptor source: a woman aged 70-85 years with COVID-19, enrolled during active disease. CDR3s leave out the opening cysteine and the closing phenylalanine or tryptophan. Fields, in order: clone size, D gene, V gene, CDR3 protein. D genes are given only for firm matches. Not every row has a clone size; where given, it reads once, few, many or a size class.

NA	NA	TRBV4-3	ATSQDISNYGYT
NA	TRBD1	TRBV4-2	ASSQVQGADEKLF
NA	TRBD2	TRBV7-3	ASSPGSGRAYEQY
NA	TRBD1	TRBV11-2	ASSPQGAGYEQY
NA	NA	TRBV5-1	ASSSGLDSEIYEQY
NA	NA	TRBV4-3	ASSQGGTPNSPLH
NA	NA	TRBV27	ASSLLGNYGYT
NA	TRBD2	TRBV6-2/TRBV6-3	ASSLLAGAYNEQF
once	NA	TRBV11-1	ASSLDPAANSPLH
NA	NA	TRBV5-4	ASSWDKNTEAF
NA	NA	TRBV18	ASLGAAAVGNTIY
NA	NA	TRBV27	ASSLGRSYEQY
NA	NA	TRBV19	ASNARSTDTQY
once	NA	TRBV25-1	ASRGQLNTEAF
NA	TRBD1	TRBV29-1	SERDRAGTEAF
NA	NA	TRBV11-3	ASSFSDTDTQY
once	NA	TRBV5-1	ASSLLRGNEQF
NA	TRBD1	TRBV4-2	ASSQDIRDRGQGGYGYT
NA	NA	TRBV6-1	ASSETGNMNTEAF
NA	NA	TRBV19	ASSLPAGTNTEAF
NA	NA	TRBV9	ASSPTSYQETQY
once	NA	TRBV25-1	ASSEWAGAIQY
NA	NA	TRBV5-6	ASSRDLYQETQY
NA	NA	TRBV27	ASSPHPGQLNQPQH
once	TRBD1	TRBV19	ASSDRDRGYEQY
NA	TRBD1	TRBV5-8	ASSSYGQGQETQY
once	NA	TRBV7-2	ASSSSSYEQY
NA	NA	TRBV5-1	ASSLELTGELF
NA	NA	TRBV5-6	ASSSGDTQY
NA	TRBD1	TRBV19	ASSKLTTGNYGYT
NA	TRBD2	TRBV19	ASSIGVAGGLANTGELF
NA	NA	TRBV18	ASSPPGFSPLH
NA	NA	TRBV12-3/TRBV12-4	ASSQRGIGYT
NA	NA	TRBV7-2	ASSLGLPQETQY
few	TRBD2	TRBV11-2	ASQDPQRGVTDTQY
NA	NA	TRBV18	ASSPPTAPSNQPQH
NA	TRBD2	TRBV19	ASSGGRTDTQY
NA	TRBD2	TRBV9	ASSVVDGGGDTQY
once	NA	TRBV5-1	ASGGDGYGYT
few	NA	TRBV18	ASSPWDTNYGYT
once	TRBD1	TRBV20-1	SARTGTGYT
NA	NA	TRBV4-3	ASSQDELVDRIDGNTIY
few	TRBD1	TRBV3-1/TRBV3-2	ASSEWTGQPQH
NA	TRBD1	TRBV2	AGSTGGRDYGYT
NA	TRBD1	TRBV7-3	ASSFNRGYGEQY
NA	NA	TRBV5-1	ASSFTGNTEAF
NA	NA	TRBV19	ASSRGNSNQPQH
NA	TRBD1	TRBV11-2	ASTQDRGKHEQY